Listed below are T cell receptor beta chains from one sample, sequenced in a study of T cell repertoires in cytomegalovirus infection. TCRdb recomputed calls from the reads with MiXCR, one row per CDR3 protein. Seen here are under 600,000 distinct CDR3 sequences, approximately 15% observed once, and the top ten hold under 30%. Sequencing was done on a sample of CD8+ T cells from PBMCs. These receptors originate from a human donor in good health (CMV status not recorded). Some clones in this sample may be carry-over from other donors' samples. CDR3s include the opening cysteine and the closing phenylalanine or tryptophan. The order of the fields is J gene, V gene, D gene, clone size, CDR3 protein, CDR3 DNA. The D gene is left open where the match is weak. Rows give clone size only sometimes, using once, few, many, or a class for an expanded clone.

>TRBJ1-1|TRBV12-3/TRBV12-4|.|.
CASSLTAGGPDTEAFF
TGTGCCAGCAGTTTAACAGCAGGCGGACCTGACACTGAAGCTTTCTTT
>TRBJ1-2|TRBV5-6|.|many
CASSKDGWANGYTF
TGTGCCAGCAGCAAAGATGGTTGGGCGAATGGCTACACCTTC
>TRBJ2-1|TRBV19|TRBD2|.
CASSIQRGYNEQFF
TGTGCCAGTAGTATACAGCGGGGGTACAATGAGCAGTTCTTC
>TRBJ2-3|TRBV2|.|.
CAPVLGGPGDTQYF
TGTGCCCCAGTTTTGGGCGGGCCGGGAGATACGCAGTATTTT
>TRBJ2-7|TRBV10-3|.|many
CAISGSRAPNTYEQYF
TGTGCCATCAGTGGAAGTCGGGCACCTAACACCTACGAGCAGTACTTC
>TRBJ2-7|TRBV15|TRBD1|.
CATSRSGTDEQYF
TGTGCCACCAGCAGATCCGGGACAGACGAGCAGTACTTC
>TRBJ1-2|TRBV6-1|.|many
CASSEAPQLNLDYGYTF
TGTGCCAGCAGTGAAGCCCCCCAGCTGAACCTGGATTATGGCTACACCTTC
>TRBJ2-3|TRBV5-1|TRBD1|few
CASSLGDRGYPDTQYF
TGCGCCAGCAGCCTGGGGGACAGGGGGTACCCAGATACGCAGTATTTT
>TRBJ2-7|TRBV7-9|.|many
CASSPEGNHEQYF
TGTGCCAGCAGCCCCGAGGGTAACCACGAGCAGTACTTC
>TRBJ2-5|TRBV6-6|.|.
CASRDRGTQETQYF
TGTGCCAGCAGGGACCGAGGAACCCAAGAGACCCAGTACTTC
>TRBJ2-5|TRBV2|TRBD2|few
CASRSTSGGGETQYF
TGTGCCAGCAGATCGACTAGCGGGGGGGGTGAGACCCAGTACTTC
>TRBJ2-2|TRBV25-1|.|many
CASNLGGGELFF
TGTGCCAGCAATTTGGGGGGCGGGGAGCTGTTTTTT
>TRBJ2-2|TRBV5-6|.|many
CASRVGQGATGELFF
TGTGCCAGCAGGGTGGGCCAAGGGGCCACCGGGGAGCTGTTTTTT
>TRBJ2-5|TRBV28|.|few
CASTEDASQETQYF
TGTGCCAGCACCGAGGACGCCTCCCAAGAGACCCAGTACTTC
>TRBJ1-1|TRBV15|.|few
CATSIDRELPFQAFF
TGTGCCACCAGCATCGACCGGGAATTACCTTTTCAGGCTTTCTTT
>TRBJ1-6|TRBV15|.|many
CATSRDRYSPLHF
TGTGCCACCAGCAGAGATCGGTATTCACCCCTCCACTTT
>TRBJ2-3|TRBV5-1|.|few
CASWGETTDTQYF
TGCGCCAGTTGGGGGGAGACCACAGATACGCAGTATTTT
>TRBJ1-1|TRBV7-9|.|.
CASSLVRLAEAFF
TGTGCCAGCAGCTTAGTACGACTCGCTGAAGCTTTCTTT
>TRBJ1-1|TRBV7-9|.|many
CASSPPTEEAFF
TGTGCCAGCAGCCCTCCGACAGAAGAAGCTTTCTTT